This T cell receptor (beta chain) was obtained from a study of kidney transplant recipient with SARS-CoV-2 infection. TCRdb called the reads again in MiXCR, with one record for every CDR3 protein. In the table there are under 250,000 distinct CDR3 sequences, under 30% of which are singletons. V shed 4 bases, J shed 1 base, and the junction held 10 bases outside the gene matches. The CDR3 sequence is 17 residues long. The V gene's germline CDR1 is MNHNS and CDR2 SASEGT. This clonotype came up many times. The origin of this receptor is a male patient between 25 and 39 years old who had COVID-19 and was a kidney transplant recipient. Some T cells may be the graft donor's. The chain carries TRBV6-1 and TRBJ1-5; 7 positions agree with TRBD1. Source: a blood sample, taken at baseline and on day 111 from a kidney transplant recipient. This CDR3 is CASSALGGGASNQPQHF. CDR3 in DNA: TGTGCCAGCAGTGCCCTTGGAGGGGGCGCGAGCAATCAGCCCCAGCATTTT.